The rows below give T cell receptor beta chains drawn from one sample of a study of cytomegalovirus exposure and HLA in healthy donors. Sequenced by immunoSEQ multiplex PCR; TCRdb stores in-frame clones only, minus some. The sample has roughly 130,000 clones, roughly four fifths seen once; the top ten hold under 6%. The sequenced sample was PBMCs. All receptors derive from a woman between 35 and 50 years old in good health and CMV-seropositive. Each CDR3 is given with its conserved first and last residue. The D gene is left open where the match is weak. A clone size is listed for some rows: how often the clone was seen (once, few, many), or a class if it is expanded.

TGCGCCAGCAGCTCCCTAGCGGGCTCCTACAATGAGCAGTTCTTC CASSSLAGSYNEQFF TRBV5-1 once TRBJ2-1 TRBD2
TGTGCCAGCAGCTTAAGGGACAGCTTCTACGAGCAGTACTTC CASSLRDSFYEQYF TRBV11-2 NA TRBJ2-7 TRBD1
TGCGCCAGCAGCTTCAGGGAAGTTCACACTGAAGCTTTCTTT CASSFREVHTEAFF TRBV5-1 NA TRBJ1-1 NA
TGTGCCAGCAGTTTGGGGGACAGGGGCTATGGCTACACCTTC CASSLGDRGYGYTF TRBV27 NA TRBJ1-2 TRBD1
TGTGCCAGCAGCCCGACAGGGGGCACTGAAGCTTTCTTT CASSPTGGTEAFF TRBV7-3 few TRBJ1-1 TRBD1
TGCGCCAGCAGCTTCTCAGGGGCGGATAGTGAGCAGTTCTTC CASSFSGADSEQFF TRBV4-3 NA TRBJ2-1 NA
TGTGCCACCCTCCCCGGGTCCTACAATGAGCAGTTCTTC CATLPGSYNEQFF TRBV10-3 NA TRBJ2-1 NA
TGTGCCAGCAGCCAAGATCTGACAGGGAGTGGCTACACCTTC CASSQDLTGSGYTF TRBV4-2 NA TRBJ1-2 TRBD1
TGTGCCAGCAGTTACACGGACAGGGAGGAGCAGTACTTC CASSYTDREEQYF TRBV6-6 NA TRBJ2-7 TRBD1
TGTGCCAGCAGCTCGGGAACCTCGAACACTGAAGCTTTCTTT CASSSGTSNTEAFF TRBV9 NA TRBJ1-1 NA
TGTGCCAGCAGCTCGGGACTAGCTTACAATGAGCAGTTCTTC CASSSGLAYNEQFF TRBV7-3 NA TRBJ2-1 TRBD2
TGTGCCAGCAGTGGAGGGGCCAGCGGGAGGGCCGGGGAGCTGTTTTTT CASSGGASGRAGELFF TRBV2 NA TRBJ2-2 TRBD2
TGTGCCATCAGTTTAGCGGGGGGGCTAGAGGAGCAGTTCTTC CAISLAGGLEEQFF TRBV10-3 NA TRBJ2-1 TRBD2
TGCGCCAGCAGCCTTGGGGGACAGCTCACAGATACGCAGTATTTT CASSLGGQLTDTQYF TRBV5-1 NA TRBJ2-3 TRBD1
TGTGCCTGCTGGGACAGGGCGACCGGGGAGCTGTTTTTT CACWDRATGELFF TRBV7-7 few TRBJ2-2 TRBD1
TGTGCCTGGAGTGTACGTACAGGAGTCTATGGCTACACCTTC CAWSVRTGVYGYTF TRBV30 NA TRBJ1-2 NA
TGTGCCAGCAGCCAAGATGGTCGAGGGAGCGAGCAGTACTTC CASSQDGRGSEQYF TRBV4-2 NA TRBJ2-7 NA
TGTGCCAGCAGCTCATCGACAGGGGCGGGGGATGGCTACACCTTC CASSSSTGAGDGYTF TRBV11-2 NA TRBJ1-2 TRBD1
TGTGCCAGCAGTTCGACAGGGGCTAGGAATTCACCCCTCCACTTT CASSSTGARNSPLHF TRBV2 once TRBJ1-6 TRBD1
TGTGCCAGCAGTGGGGGGGGGCTTGGGGCCAACGTCCTGACTTTC CASSGGGLGANVLTF TRBV2 NA TRBJ2-6 NA